This T cell receptor (beta chain) was identified during a study of post-analysis software for immune sequencing data. Study conclusions and caveats: Patients carried 4 or 5 TRBV segments more frequently than controls did, and TRBV5-6, TRBV5-1 and TRBV20-1 were among them.

Sequencing libraries made from TCR beta cDNA carried unique molecular identifiers. T cells numbering roughly 0.9 to 10 million yielded cDNA molecules that totaled roughly 500,000. TCRdb reanalysed the PCR reads using MiXCR and keeps one entry per CDR3 protein. The sample records over 300,000 distinct CDR3 sequences, less than 40% being singletons. This clonotype was found once. Its antigen is still unknown. Germline loops: CDR1 SGDLS, CDR2 YYNGEE. The CDR3 extends over 14 amino acids. V dropped 4 bases and J dropped 7; count of bases not matched to a gene: 10. The receptor was isolated from a girl aged 5-17 years with multiple sclerosis. Sequencing was performed on blood. The rearrangement joins TRBV9 to TRBJ1-2; 7 bases are shared with TRBD1. The CDR3 DNA reads TGTGCCAGCAGCCCTGGAGGGGGCGCGGGTGGCTACACCTTC. Translated, it gives CASSPGGGAGGYTF.